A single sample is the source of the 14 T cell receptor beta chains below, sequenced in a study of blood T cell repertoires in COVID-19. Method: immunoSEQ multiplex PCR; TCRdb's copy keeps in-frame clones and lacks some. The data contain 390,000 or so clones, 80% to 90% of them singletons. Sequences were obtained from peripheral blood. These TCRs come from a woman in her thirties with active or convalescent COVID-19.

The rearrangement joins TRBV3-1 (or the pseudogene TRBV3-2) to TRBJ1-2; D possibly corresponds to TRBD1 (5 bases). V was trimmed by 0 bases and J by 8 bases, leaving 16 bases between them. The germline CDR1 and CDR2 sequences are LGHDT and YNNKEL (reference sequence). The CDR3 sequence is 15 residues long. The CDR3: CASSQDPGGKWGYTF. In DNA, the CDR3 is TGTGCCAGCAGCCAAGATCCCGGGGGGAAGTGGGGCTACACCTTC.

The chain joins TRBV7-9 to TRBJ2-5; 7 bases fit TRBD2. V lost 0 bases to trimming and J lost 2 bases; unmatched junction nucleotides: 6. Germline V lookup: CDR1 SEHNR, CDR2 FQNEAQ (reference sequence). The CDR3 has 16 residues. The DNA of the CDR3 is TGTGCCAGCAGCTTAGCGGAGGCGGGGGTACAAGAGACCCAGTACTTC. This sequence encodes CASSLAEAGVQETQYF.

CDR3 amino acids: CASSRTVDEAFF. The CDR3 coding sequence is TGTGCCAGCAGCCGGACAGTTGATGAAGCTTTCTTT. The J gene is TRBJ1-1, the V gene TRBV6-6; D perhaps matches TRBD1 (6 bases). The CDR3 length is 12 residues. Germline CDR1 reads MNHNY; CDR2 reads SVGAGI (reference sequence). V was shortened by 6 bases and J by 7 bases, with 12 bases between the two germline ends.

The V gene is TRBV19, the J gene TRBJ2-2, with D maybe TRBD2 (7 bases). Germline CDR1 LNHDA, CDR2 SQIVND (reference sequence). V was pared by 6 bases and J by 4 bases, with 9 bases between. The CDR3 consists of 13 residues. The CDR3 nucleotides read TGTGCCAGTAGCGGGGGGCCCACCGGGGAGCTGTTTTTT. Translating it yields CASSGGPTGELFF.

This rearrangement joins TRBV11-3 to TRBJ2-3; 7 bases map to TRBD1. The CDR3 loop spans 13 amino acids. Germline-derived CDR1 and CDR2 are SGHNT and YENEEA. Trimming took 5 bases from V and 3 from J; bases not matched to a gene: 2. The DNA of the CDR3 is TGTGCCAGCAGCAGCAGGGGGACAGATACGCAGTATTTT. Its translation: CASSSRGTDTQYF. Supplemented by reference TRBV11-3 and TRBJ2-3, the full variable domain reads EAGVVQSPRYKIIEKKQPVAFWCNPISGHNTLYWYLQNLGQGPELLIRYENEEAVDDSQLPKDRFSAERLKGVDSTLKIQPAELGDSAVYLCASSSRGTDTQYFGPGTRLTVL.

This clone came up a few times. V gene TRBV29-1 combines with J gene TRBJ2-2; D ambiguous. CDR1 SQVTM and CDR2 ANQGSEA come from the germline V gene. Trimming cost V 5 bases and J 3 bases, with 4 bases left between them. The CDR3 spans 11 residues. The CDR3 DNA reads TGCAGCGTTCGAGACACCGGGGAGCTGTTTTTT. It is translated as CSVRDTGELFF.

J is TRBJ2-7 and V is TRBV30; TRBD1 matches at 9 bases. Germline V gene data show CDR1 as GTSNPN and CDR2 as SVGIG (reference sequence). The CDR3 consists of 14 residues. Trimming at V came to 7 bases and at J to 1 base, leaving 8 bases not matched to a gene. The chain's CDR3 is CAYEGTGPSYEQYF. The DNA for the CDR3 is TGTGCCTACGAAGGGACAGGGCCTTCCTACGAGCAGTACTTC.

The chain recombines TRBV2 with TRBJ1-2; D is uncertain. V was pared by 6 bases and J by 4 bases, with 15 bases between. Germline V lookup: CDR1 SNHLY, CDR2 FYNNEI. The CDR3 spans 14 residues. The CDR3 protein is CASSQTGVGYGYTF. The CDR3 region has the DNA TGTGCCAGCAGCCAAACCGGGGTTGGCTATGGCTACACCTTC.

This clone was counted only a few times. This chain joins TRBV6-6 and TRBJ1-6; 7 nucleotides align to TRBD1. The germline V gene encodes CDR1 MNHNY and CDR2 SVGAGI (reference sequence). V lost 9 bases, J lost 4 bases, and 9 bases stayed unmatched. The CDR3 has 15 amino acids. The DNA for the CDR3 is TGTGCCAGTTACCCGGGACAGCAATATAATTCACCCCTCCACTTT. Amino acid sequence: CASYPGQQYNSPLHF.

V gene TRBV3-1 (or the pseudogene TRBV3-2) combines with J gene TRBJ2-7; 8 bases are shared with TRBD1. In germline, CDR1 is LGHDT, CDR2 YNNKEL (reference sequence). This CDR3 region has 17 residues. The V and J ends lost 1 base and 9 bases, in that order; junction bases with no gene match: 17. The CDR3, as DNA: TGTGCCAGCAGCCAAGGGGTAGCGAGGACAGGGACGAATCGGCAGTACTTC. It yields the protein CASSQGVARTGTNRQYF.

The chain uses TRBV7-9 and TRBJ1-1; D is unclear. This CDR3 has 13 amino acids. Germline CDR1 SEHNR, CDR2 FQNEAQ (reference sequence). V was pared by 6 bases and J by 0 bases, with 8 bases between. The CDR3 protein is CASRDGVNTEAFF. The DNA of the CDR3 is TGTGCCAGCAGGGACGGGGTGAACACTGAAGCTTTCTTT.

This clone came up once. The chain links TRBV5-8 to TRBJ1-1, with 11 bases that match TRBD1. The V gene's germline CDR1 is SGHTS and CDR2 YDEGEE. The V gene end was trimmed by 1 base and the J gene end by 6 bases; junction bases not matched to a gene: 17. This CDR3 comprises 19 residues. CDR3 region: CASSLFSRTGGEGFAEAFF. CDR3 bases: TGTGCCAGCAGCTTGTTTAGTCGGACAGGGGGCGAGGGGTTCGCTGAAGCTTTCTTT.

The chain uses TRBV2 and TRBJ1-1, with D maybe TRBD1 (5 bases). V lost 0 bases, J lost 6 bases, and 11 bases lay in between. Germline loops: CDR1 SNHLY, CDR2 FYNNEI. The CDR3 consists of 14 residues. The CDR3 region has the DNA TGTGCCAGCAGTGAAGCGGGGCAGTACGCTGAAGCTTTCTTT. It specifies CASSEAGQYAEAFF.

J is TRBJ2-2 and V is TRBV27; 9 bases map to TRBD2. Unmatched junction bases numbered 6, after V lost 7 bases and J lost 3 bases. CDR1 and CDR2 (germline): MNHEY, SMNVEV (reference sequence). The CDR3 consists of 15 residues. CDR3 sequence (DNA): TGTGCCAGCACCCCAGCGGGGGGATACACCGGGGAGCTGTTTTTT. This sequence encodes CASTPAGGYTGELFF.